The subject of this entry is one TCR beta chain. What it binds is unknown. This specimen comes from a study of T cells in Graves' hyperthyroidism and ophthalmopathy. Amplified TCR beta CDR3 regions came from RNA transcripts. A set of HTBI primers served as the primers for a first-round RT-PCR of the TCR CDR3. TCRdb processed the multiplex PCR reads anew with MiXCR; each CDR3 protein has one entry. The table records about 250,000 distinct CDR3 sequences, more than 20% of them present only once. Broader study findings: The blood repertoire included most of the expanded thyroid clonotypes above 0.001. The model anticipated ophthalmopathy a median approximately six months pre-onset.

Per germline, CDR1 LGHNT and CDR2 FRNRAP. This CDR3 contains 15 residues. V gave up 5 bases and J gave up 0 bases, with 13 bases separating them. This rearrangement joins TRBV12-5 to TRBJ1-2; D is ambiguous. This TCR derives from a woman aged 40-49 years with Graves' ophthalmopathy. The sample comprised blood. The DNA for the CDR3 is TGTGCTAGTGGTCCAATTGGTGGCTCTAACTATGGCTACACCTTC. Its protein product is CASGPIGGSNYGYTF.